This is a list of T cell receptor beta chains from one sample in a study of patients and donors after allogeneic stem cell transplantation. TCRdb passed the RT-PCR reads through MiXCR, listing each CDR3 protein once. The data show about 89,000 distinct CDR3 sequences, roughly 43% seen once. The material sequenced was blood, either unsorted or a sorted T cell fraction (not recorded which). These receptors came from a human donor who was either an allogeneic HSCT recipient or a stem cell or donor lymphocyte infusion donor (not recorded which). It is not recorded whose cells these are; they may come from a transplant donor. Each CDR3 is given with its conserved first and last residue. The D gene is left open where the match is weak. The size field is filled for only some rows; it gives once, few, many or a size class.

TRBV6-5	.	.	TRBJ1-2	TGTGCCAGCAGTTACTCGACGGCTTCCGCCTGGACAGTCTATGGCTACACCTTC	CASSYSTASAWTVYGYTF
TRBV5-5	.	.	TRBJ2-1	TGTGCCAGCAGCTTGACTAGTGACAATGAGCAGTTCTTC	CASSLTSDNEQFF
TRBV18	.	.	TRBJ1-4	TGTGCCAGCTCGGACTTGGGGAATGAAAAACTGTTTTTT	CASSDLGNEKLFF
TRBV20-1	.	.	TRBJ1-5	TGCAGTGCTCTCTATAGCAATCAGCCCCAGCATTTT	CSALYSNQPQHF
TRBV28	.	.	TRBJ1-4	TGTGCCAGCAGTTTGGGAGGCGGCAATGAAAAACTGTTTTTT	CASSLGGGNEKLFF
TRBV6-6	.	.	TRBJ2-7	TGTGCCAGCAGTTACGACTACTCCTACGAGCAGTACTTC	CASSYDYSYEQYF
TRBV20-1	TRBD1	.	TRBJ1-2	TGCAGTGCCCCAACCCCACAGGGGACTTCTAACGCCTATGGCTACACCTTC	CSAPTPQGTSNAYGYTF
TRBV19	.	.	TRBJ2-1	TGTGCCAGTAGTATGATTGGACTACAGGGCGTCTACAATGAGCAGTTCTTC	CASSMIGLQGVYNEQFF
TRBV3-1	.	few	TRBJ2-5	TGTGCCAGCACTCAGGGGGAGACCCAGTACTTC	CASTQGETQYF
TRBV12-3/TRBV12-4	.	few	TRBJ2-2	TGTGCCAGCAGTAAAACCGGGGAGCTGTTTTTT	CASSKTGELFF
TRBV6-5	.	.	TRBJ1-2	TGTGCCAGCAGTTATACTCAGGGATATGGCTACACCTTC	CASSYTQGYGYTF